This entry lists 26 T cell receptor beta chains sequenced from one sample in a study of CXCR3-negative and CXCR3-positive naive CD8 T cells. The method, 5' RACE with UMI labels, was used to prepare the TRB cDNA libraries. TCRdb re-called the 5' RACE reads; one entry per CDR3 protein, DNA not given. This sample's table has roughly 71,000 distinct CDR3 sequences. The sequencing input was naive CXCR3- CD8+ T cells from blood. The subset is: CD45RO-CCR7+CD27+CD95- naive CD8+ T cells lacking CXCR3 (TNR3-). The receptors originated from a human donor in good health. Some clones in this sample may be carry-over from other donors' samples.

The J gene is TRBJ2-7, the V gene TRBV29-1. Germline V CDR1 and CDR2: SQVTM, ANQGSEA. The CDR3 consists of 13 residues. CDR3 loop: CSVEGPTPYEQYF.

The CDR3 spells CASSEWGQGAKNIQYF. The chain joins TRBV6-1 to TRBJ2-4; TCRdb names TRBD1, which stays unverified in the absence of DNA. The germline V gene encodes CDR1 MNHNS and CDR2 SASEGT. CDR3 length: 16 residues.

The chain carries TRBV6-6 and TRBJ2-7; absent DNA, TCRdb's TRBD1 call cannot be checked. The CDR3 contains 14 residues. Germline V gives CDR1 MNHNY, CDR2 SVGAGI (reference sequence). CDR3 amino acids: CASRAGTELYEQYF.

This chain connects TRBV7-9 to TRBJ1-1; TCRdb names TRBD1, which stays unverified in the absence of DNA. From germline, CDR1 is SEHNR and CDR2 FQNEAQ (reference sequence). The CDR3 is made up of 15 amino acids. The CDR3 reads CASSLGPGGNTEAFF.

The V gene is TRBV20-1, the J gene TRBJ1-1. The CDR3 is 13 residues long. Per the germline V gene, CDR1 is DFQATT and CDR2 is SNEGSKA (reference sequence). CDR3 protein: CSAREAGNTEAFF.

CDR3 sequence: CASSPRKVGYTF. The chain carries TRBV12-3 or TRBV12-4 and TRBJ1-2. The CDR3 has 12 residues.

This CDR3 is CASSLVGTGEETQYF. J is TRBJ2-5 and V is TRBV7-9; lacking DNA, the TRBD1 call made by TCRdb goes unchecked. Germline V gene data show CDR1 as SEHNR and CDR2 as FQNEAQ (reference sequence). CDR3 length equals 15 residues.

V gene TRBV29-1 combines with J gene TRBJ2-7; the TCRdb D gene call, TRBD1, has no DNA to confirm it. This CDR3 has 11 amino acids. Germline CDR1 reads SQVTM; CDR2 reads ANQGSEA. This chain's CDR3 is CSATGGYEQYF.

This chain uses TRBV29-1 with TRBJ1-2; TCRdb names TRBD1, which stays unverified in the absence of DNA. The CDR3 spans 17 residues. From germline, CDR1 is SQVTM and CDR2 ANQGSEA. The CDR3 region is CSVVRQGGFRNGYGYTF.

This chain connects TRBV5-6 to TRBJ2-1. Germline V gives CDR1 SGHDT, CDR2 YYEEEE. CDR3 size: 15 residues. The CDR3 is CASSLKGWAVNEQFF.

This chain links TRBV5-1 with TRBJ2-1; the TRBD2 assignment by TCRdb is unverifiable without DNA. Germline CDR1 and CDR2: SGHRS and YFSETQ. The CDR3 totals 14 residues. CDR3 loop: CASSLTSGYNEQFF.

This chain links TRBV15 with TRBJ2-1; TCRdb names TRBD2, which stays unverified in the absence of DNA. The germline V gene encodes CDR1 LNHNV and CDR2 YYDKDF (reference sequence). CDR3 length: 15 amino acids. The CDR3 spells CATSRGWASSDEQFF.

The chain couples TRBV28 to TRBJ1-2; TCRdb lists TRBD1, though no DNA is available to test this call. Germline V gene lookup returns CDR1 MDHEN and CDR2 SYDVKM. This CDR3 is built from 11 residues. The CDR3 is CASTGAYGYTF.

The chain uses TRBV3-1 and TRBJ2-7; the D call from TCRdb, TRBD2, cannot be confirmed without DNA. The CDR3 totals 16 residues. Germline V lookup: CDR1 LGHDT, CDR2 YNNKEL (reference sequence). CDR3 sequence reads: CASSGGELAGEYEQYF.

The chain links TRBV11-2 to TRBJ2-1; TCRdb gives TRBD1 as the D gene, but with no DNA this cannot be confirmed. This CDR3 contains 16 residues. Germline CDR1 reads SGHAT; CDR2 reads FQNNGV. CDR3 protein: CASSQGTGGGRNEQFF. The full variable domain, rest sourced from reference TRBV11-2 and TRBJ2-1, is EAGVAQSPRYKIIEKRQSVAFWCNPISGHATLYWYQQILGQGPKLLIQFQNNGVVDDSQLPKDRFSAERLKGVDSTLKIQPAKLEDSAVYLCASSQGTGGGRNEQFFGPGTRLTVL.

CDR3 region: CASSRRLEETQYF. The chain recombines TRBV4-2 with TRBJ2-5; TCRdb outputs TRBD2, but without DNA this stays unchecked. This CDR3 contains 13 residues. Germline V gene sequence: CDR1 LGHNA, CDR2 YNFKEQ.

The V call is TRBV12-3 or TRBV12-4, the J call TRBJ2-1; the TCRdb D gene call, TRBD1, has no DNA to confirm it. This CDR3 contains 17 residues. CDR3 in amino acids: CASTSPAGNLNYNEQFF.

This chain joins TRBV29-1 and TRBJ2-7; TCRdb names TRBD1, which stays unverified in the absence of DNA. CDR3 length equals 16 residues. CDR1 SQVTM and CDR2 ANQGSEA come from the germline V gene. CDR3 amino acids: CSVRQPQGAQGREQYF.

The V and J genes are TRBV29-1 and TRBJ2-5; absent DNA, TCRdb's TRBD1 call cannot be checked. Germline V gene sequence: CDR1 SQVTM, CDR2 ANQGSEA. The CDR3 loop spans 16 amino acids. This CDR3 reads CSVIPGPGQGAETQYF. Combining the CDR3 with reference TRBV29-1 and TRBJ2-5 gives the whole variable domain SAVISQKPSRDICQRGTSLTIQCQVDSQVTMMFWYRQQPGQSLTLIATANQGSEATYESGFVIDKFPISRPNLTFSTLTVSNMSPEDSSIYLCSVIPGPGQGAETQYFGPGTRLLVL.

This CDR3 is CASSVVSGAREQFF. V is TRBV9 and J is TRBJ2-1; TCRdb's D gene call, TRBD1, goes unchecked for lack of DNA. The CDR3 runs to 14 residues. The germline gives CDR1 SGDLS, CDR2 YYNGEE.

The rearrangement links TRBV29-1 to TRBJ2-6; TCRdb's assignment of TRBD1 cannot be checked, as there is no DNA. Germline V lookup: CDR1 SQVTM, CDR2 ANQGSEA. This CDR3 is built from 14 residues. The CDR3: CSVSRGPGANVLTF.

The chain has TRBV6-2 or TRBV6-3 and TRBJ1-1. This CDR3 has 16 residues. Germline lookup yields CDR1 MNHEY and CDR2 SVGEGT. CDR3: CASSPMGSWMNTEAFF.

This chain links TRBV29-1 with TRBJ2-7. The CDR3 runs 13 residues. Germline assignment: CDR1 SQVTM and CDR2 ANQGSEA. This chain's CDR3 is CSVETADTYEQYF.

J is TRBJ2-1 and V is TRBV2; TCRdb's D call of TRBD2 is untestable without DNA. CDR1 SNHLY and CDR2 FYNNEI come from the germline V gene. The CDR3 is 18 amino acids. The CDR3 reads CATSGRPTRGGAYNEQFF.

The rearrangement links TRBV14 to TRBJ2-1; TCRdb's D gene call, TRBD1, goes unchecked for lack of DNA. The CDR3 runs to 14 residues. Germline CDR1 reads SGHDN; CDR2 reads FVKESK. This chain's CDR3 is CASSQQGSYNEQFF.

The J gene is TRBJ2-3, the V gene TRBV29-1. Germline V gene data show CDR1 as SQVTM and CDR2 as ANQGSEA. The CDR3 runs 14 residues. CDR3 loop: CSVSEDVRADTQYF.